This T cell receptor beta chain is from a study of T cell responses to AZD1222 COVID-19 vaccine (dated by TCRdb to about 2021). Background on the whole study: AZD1222 recipients whose second dose came at about 4 weeks and those whose second dose came at about 12 weeks were combined into one group, since spike-specific TCR depth and breadth did not differ between the two schedules. TCR sequencing covered roughly 230 trial participants: 207 given two doses of AZD1222 and 26 given two doses of MenACWY control vaccine. Trial participants were enrolled into age subgroups of 18-55, 56-69 and 70-plus years, which contained 148, 28 and 57 TCR-sequenced participants, respectively. Overall study outcomes, separate from this receptor: The whole spike protein was spanned by vaccine-associated CD4 TCRs, and dominant responses were seen in regions 160-218 and 743-854. The 56-69-year group was small, and its depth increase did not reach significance, likely because of low power. No day 14 peak-response samples were available, so repertoires were characterized only after the peak T cell response. After two AZD1222 doses, both the breadth and the depth of spike-specific TCRs were significantly higher than at day 0 and than in MenACWY recipients. Conclusions about previously exposed vaccinees were limited because only a handful of AZD1222 recipients were SARS-CoV-2 seropositive at baseline. Most participants were white British and females outnumbered males, and the authors suggested that clonal diversity may have been underestimated. Nearly half of unique spike-specific TCRs reportedly recognized epitopes outside regions mutated in the B.1.351 and B.1.1.7 variants.

Notes on this clone: Its antigen remains unidentified. No much larger clonotype is one base removed from it; base qualities were not supplied.

V and J lose 1 base and 6 bases, and a span of 16 bases separates them. From the cysteine through the phenylalanine, the CDR3 covers 16 amino acids. Only the CDR3 part of the read is kept: 48 bases, read in frame from the first base. Based on the germline V gene, the CDR1 and CDR2 sequences are SGHVS and FQNEAQ. The CDR3 regions of human TCRbeta chains were subjected to immunosequencing. The study's own analysis went as follows. Repertoire TCRs were matched against a reference library of SARS-CoV-2-specific TCRs generated with the MIRA antigen-specificity platform. Breadth was defined as the fraction of unique TCRs that were SARS-CoV-2-associated, and depth was defined as the fraction of total T cells that were SARS-CoV-2-associated. Each spike-specific TCR was assigned to its reactive spike region and to a CD4 or CD8 class using the MIRA data. Log10-transformed breadth and depth values were compared by one-way ANOVA with Sidak's multiple comparisons tests. TCRdb holds this immuneACCESS table with in-frame rearrangements only. Some clones are missing; in checked studies, unresolved V genes explain under half, and the rest has no known cause. V, J and clone size reflect that table, while D and trimming were determined from the DNA. This sample lists about 150,000 clones; about 91% were detected once. 1.1% to 1.5% of the sample lies in the top ten.

What the time point label conveys for this sample: baseline before first vaccination. Vaccinee samples were obtained from the UK trials COV001 and COV002, which included a single-blind randomized controlled phase 2/3 trial of AZD1222 (ChAdOx1 nCoV-19) in healthy adults. For TCRbeta chain sequencing, PBMC samples from trial participants were taken at day 0 and at day 28 after the second dose. The sequencing used peripheral blood, collected on day 0 of AZD1222 vaccination. The V and J segments used are TRBV7-8 and TRBJ1-5; tentative D gene TRBD1, with 5 bases matching. The sequence was obtained from an adult in good health. The DNA sequence reads TGTGCCAGCAGCTTAGGGGTTGGAGGGGATGGTCAGCCCCAGCATTTT. Its protein reads: CASSLGVGGDGQPQHF.